This T cell receptor beta chain was captured by sequencing in a study of immune evolution from preneoplasia to lung adenocarcinoma. Germline V gives CDR1 LNHNV, CDR2 YYDKDF (reference sequence). The CDR3 has 17 residues. V gave up 1 base and J gave up 4 bases; unmatched junction bases: 8. Resections took place in Japan or China from the mid-2010s to the late 2010s. Each case's diagnosis was confirmed by two pathologists on H&E. Findings and caveats of the study: Later-stage lesions appeared to have more T cells, more diversity, less clonality.

The data were produced by immunoSEQ multiplex PCR, yet TCRdb's version contains in-frame clones alone and is incomplete. This sample carries over 4,000 clones, about 68% of them seen once, and the ten largest clones take roughly 8%. In the case of this clone: As yet, its antigen is unknown.

The source of this sequence is a person aged 55-85 years with lung adenocarcinoma. The V and J genes are TRBV15 and TRBJ1-5; 9 positions match TRBD1. The specimen sequenced was FFPE adjacent normal lung tissue. CDR3 in amino acids: CATSRGTGTGKNQPQHF. The CDR3 DNA follows: TGTGCCACCAGCAGAGGGACCGGGACAGGGAAAAATCAGCCCCAGCATTTT.